The clone carrying this TCR beta chain was seen repeatedly, ten times or more. Germline CDR1 is LNHNV and CDR2 is YYDKDF (reference sequence). The CDR3 is made up of 19 amino acids. Trimming pared 0 bases from V and 4 bases from J, leaving 22 bases between. The authors sequenced patients whose flow cytometry had shown CD8+CD57+ cell expansion. Patients were treatment-naive when blood was sampled. This sample stems from a study of CD8+CD57+ T cells in acquired aplastic anemia. Study context: DNA from sorted CD4+ and CD8+ cells averaged around 3 ug.

Template material for TCR beta VDJ and CDR3 profiling consisted of genomic DNA. TCRdb reprocessed the reads with MiXCR, giving one entry per CDR3 protein. The sample lists around 200,000 distinct CDR3 sequences; 45% to 60% were seen once. The TCR originated in a human donor with aplastic anemia. Material: sorted CD4+, CD8+, or CD8+CD57+ T cells (not recorded which) from PBMCs. The chain recombines TRBV15 with TRBJ2-1; perhaps TRBD2 as D (6 bases). The CDR3 region is CATSRESGWEALPYNEQFF. The CDR3 DNA sequence: TGTGCCACCAGCAGAGAATCAGGGTGGGAGGCCCTTCCTTACAATGAGCAGTTCTTC.